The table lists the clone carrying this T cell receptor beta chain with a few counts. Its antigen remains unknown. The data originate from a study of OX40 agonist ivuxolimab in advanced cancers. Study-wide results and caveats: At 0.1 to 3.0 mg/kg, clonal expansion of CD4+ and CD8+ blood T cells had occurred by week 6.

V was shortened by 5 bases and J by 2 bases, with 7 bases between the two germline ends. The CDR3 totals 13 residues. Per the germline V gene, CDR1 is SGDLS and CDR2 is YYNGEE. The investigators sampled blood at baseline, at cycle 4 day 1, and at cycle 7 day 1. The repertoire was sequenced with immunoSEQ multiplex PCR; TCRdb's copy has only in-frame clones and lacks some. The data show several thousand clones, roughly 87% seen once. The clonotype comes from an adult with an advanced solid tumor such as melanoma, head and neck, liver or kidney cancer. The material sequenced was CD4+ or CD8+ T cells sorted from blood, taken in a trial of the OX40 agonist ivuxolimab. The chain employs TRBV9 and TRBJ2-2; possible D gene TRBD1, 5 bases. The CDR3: CASRGENTGELFF. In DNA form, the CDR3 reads TGTGCCAGCAGAGGGGAAAACACCGGGGAGCTGTTTTTT. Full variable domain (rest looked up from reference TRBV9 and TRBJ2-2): DSGVTQTPKHLITATGQRVTLRCSPRSGDLSVYWYQQSLDQGLQFLIQYYNGEERAKGNILERFSAQQFPDLHSELNLSSLELGDSALYFCASRGENTGELFFGEGSRLTVL.